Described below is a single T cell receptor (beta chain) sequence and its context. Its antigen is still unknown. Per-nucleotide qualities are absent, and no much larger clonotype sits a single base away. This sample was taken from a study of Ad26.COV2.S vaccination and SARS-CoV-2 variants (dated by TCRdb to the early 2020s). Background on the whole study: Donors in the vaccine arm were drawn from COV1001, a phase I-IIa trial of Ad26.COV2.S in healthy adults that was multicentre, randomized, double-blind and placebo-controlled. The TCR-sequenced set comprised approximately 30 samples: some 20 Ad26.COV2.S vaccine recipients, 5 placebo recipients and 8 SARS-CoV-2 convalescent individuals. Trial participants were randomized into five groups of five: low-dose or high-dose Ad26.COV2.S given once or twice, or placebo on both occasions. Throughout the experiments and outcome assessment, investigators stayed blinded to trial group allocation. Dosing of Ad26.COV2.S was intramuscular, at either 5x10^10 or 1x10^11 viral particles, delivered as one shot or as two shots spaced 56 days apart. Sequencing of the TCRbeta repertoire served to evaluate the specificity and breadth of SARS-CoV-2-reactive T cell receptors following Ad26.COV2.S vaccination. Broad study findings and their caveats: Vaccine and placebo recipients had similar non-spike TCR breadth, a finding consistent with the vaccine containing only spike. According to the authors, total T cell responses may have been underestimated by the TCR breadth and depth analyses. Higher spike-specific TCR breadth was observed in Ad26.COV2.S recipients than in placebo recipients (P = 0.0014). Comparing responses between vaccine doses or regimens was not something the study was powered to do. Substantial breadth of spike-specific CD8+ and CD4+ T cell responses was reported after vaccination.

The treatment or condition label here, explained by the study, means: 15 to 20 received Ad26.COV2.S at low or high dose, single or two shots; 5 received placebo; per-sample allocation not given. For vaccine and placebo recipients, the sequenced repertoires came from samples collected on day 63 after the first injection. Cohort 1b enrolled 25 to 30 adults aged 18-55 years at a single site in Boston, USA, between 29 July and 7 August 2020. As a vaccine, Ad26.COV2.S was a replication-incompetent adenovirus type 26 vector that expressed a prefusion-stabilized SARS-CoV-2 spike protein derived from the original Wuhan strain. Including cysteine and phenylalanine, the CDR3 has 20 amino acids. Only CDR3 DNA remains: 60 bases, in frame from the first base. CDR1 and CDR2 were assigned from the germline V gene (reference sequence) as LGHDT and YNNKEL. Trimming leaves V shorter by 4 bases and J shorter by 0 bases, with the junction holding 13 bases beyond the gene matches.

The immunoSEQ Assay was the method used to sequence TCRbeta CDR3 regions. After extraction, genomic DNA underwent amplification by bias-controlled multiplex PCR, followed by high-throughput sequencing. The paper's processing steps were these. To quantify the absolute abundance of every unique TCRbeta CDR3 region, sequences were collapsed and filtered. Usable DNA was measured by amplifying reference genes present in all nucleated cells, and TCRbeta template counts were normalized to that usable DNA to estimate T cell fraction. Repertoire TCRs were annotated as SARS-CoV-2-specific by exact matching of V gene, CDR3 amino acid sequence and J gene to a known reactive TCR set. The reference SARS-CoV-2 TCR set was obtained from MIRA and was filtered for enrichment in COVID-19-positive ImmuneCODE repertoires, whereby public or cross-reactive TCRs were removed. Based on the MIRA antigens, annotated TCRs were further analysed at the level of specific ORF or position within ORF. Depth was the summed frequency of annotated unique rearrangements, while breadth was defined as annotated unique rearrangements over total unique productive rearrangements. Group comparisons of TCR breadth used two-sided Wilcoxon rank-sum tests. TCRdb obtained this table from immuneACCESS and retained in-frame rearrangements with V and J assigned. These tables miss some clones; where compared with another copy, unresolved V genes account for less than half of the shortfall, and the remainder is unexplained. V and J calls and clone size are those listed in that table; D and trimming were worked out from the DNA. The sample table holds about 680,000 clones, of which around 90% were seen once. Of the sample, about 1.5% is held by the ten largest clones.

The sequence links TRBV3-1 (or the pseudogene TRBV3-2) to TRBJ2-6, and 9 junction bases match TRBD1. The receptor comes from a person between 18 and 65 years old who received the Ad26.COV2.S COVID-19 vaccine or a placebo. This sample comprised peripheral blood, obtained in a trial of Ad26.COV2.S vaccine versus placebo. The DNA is TGTGCCAGCAGCCCACCCCGGCACGGGACAGGGTTCTCTGGGGCCAACGTCCTGACTTTC. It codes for CASSPPRHGTGFSGANVLTF.